A few counts support the clone carrying this TCR beta chain. The sample originates from a study of blood T cell repertoires in COVID-19. Study context: Collection of acute and convalescent COVID-19 samples took place in the United States, Italy and Spain.

Produced via immunoSEQ multiplex PCR; TCRdb's table is partial and in-frame only. Among about 85,000 clones listed, roughly four fifths were seen once. This TCR was sampled from a woman older than 75 with acute or convalescent COVID-19. Sequencing input: peripheral blood.

Here the CDR3 DNA reads TGTGCCAGCAGCCCGACCGGGGGGAACAATCAGCCCCAGCATTTT. It translates to CASSPTGGNNQPQHF. The chain employs TRBV9 and TRBJ1-5; TRBD1 might be the D (5 bases). Trimming shortened V by 4 bases and J by 3 bases, and 14 bases separated the two germline ends. Germline V gene sequence: CDR1 SGDLS, CDR2 YYNGEE. This CDR3 is built from 15 residues. Supplemented by reference TRBV9 and TRBJ1-5, the full variable domain reads DSGVTQTPKHLITATGQRVTLRCSPRSGDLSVYWYQQSLDQGLQFLIQYYNGEERAKGNILERFSAQQFPDLHSELNLSSLELGDSALYFCASSPTGGNNQPQHFGDGTRLSIL.